One and the same sample provided the 25 T cell receptor beta chains below, sequenced in a study of T cells in tuberculosis. Sequencing used immunoSEQ multiplex PCR; TCRdb keeps in-frame clones, though not all of them. The sample contains roughly 29,000 clones, over 85% of which appear only once. The sequenced sample consisted of PBMCs. Receptor source: a donor between 10 and 35 years old with latent tuberculosis or without tuberculosis infection.

Only one count was recorded for this clone. The chain is built from TRBV6-1 and TRBJ1-3; TRBD1 agrees at 9 bases. The germline V gene encodes CDR1 MNHNS and CDR2 SASEGT. V lost 3 bases to trimming and J lost 3 bases; unmatched junction nucleotides: 6. This CDR3 contains 16 residues. CDR3 in amino acids: CASSDGTGLDGNTIYF. The DNA of the CDR3 is TGTGCCAGCAGTGACGGGACAGGGCTAGATGGAAACACCATATATTTT.

J is TRBJ2-7 and V is TRBV10-3; 8 nucleotides align to TRBD1. Germline V lookup: CDR1 ENHRY, CDR2 SYGVKD. The ends lost 7 bases at V and 2 bases at J; junction bases unmatched: 4. This CDR3 region has 13 residues. The DNA for the CDR3 is TGTGCCATCAAGACAGGGGTTACCTACGAGCAGTACTTC. It yields the protein CAIKTGVTYEQYF.

The rearrangement joins TRBV4-2 to TRBJ2-1; TRBD2 matches at 15 bases. This CDR3 is built from 16 residues. CDR1 is LGHNA and CDR2 is YNFKEQ in the germline V gene. The V gene end was trimmed by 0 bases and the J gene end by 7 bases; junction bases not matched to a gene: 1. CDR3 amino acids: CASSQDGLAGGNEQFF. DNA for the CDR3: TGTGCCAGCAGCCAAGATGGACTAGCGGGGGGGAATGAGCAGTTCTTC.

The chain joins TRBV30 to TRBJ1-1; D is unclear. Per germline, CDR1 GTSNPN and CDR2 SVGIG (reference sequence). V lost 2 bases and J lost 0, with 13 bases in between. This CDR3 has 15 amino acids. CDR3 in amino acids: CAWSRGWSMNTEAFF. The CDR3, as DNA: TGTGCCTGGAGTAGAGGGTGGAGTATGAACACTGAAGCTTTCTTT.

The J gene is TRBJ2-4, the V gene TRBV5-4; TRBD2 aligns across 13 bases. Trimming took 0 bases from V and 0 from J; bases not matched to a gene: 6. Germline assignment: CDR1 SGHNT and CDR2 YYREEE (reference sequence). The CDR3 runs to 19 residues. CDR3 region: CASSLGGLAGLLAKNIQYF. The CDR3 nucleotides are TGTGCCAGCAGCTTGGGGGGACTAGCGGGGCTTCTAGCCAAAAACATTCAGTACTTC.

The chain has TRBV11-2 and TRBJ2-7, with 11 bases identical to TRBD2. CDR3 size: 15 residues. Germline lookup yields CDR1 SGHAT and CDR2 FQNNGV. V lost 5 bases, J lost 0 bases, and 3 bases stayed unmatched. This CDR3 is CASSLLAGVSYEQYF. CDR3 sequence (DNA): TGTGCCAGCAGCCTACTAGCGGGGGTCTCCTACGAGCAGTACTTC.

The CDR3 spells CASSPGQTYGYTF. CDR3 coding DNA: TGTGCCAGCAGCCCGGGACAGACCTATGGCTACACCTTC. This rearrangement joins TRBV14 to TRBJ1-2, with 7 bases matching TRBD1. Trimming cost V 4 bases and J 4 bases; bases outside gene matches: 3. Germline assignment: CDR1 SGHDN and CDR2 FVKESK. The CDR3 has 13 amino acids.

This clone was seen once. The chain carries TRBV5-1 and TRBJ2-1; a weak D match, TRBD1 (5 bases). The CDR3 length is 14 residues. V was shortened by 4 bases and J by 5 bases, with 13 bases between the two germline ends. From germline, CDR1 is SGHRS and CDR2 YFSETQ. Written as DNA, the CDR3 is TGCGCCAGCAGCGCTATTGGGGCCCACAATGAGCAGTTCTTC. Its translation is CASSAIGAHNEQFF.

This chain joins TRBV7-9 and TRBJ2-7; 11 positions match TRBD1. The CDR3 contains 16 residues. V shed 1 base and J 4 bases; nucleotides not matched to a gene: 6. Germline V lookup: CDR1 SEHNR, CDR2 FQNEAQ (reference sequence). The CDR3 bases are TGTGCCAGCAGCTTAGTTCAGGGGACAGGGGGTTACGAGCAGTACTTC. It is translated as CASSLVQGTGGYEQYF.

The chain has TRBV27 and TRBJ1-2, with D unclear. This CDR3 is 17 amino acids long. The V end was cut by 6 bases, the J end by 8 bases, with 28 bases between. Germline CDR1 and CDR2: MNHEY and SMNVEV (reference sequence). DNA of the CDR3: TGTGCCAGCAGGCACGGAGGGTGGGGAAAGGGTCGAGGGGGCTACACCTTC. This encodes CASRHGGWGKGRGGYTF.

The J gene is TRBJ1-1, the V gene TRBV5-1; 7 nucleotides line up with TRBD1. CDR1 and CDR2 (germline): SGHRS, YFSETQ. J gave up 7 bases and V 2 bases, and 2 bases lay outside the gene matches. The CDR3 sequence is 12 residues long. This CDR3 reads CASSFTGVEAFF. The CDR3 DNA is TGCGCCAGCAGCTTTACAGGGGTTGAAGCTTTCTTT.

The CDR3 sequence: CASSLIPGQGDNEQFF. CDR3 DNA: TGTGCCAGCAGCCTAATTCCGGGACAGGGAGACAATGAGCAGTTCTTC. The rearrangement links TRBV14 to TRBJ2-1, with 9 bases fitting TRBD1. V shed 4 bases, J shed 5 bases, and the junction held 9 bases outside the gene matches. Germline V gene lookup returns CDR1 SGHDN and CDR2 FVKESK. The CDR3 is 16 amino acids.

J is TRBJ2-1 and V is TRBV19; 13 nucleotides agree with TRBD2. The CDR3 has 18 amino acids. After removal of 6 bases from V and 3 bases from J, the junction contained 11 bases not matched to a gene. Germline V gene sequence: CDR1 LNHDA, CDR2 SQIVND (reference sequence). The CDR3: CASSDPRTSGRDYNEQFF. CDR3 sequence (DNA): TGTGCCAGTAGCGACCCTAGGACTAGCGGGAGAGACTACAATGAGCAGTTCTTC. The full variable domain, in which reference TRBV19 and TRBJ2-1 provide the parts outside the CDR3, is DGGITQSPKYLFRKEGQNVTLSCEQNLNHDAMYWYRQDPGQGLRLIYYSQIVNDFQKGDIAEGYSVSREKKESFPLTVTSAQKNPTAFYLCASSDPRTSGRDYNEQFFGPGTRLTVL.

This chain joins TRBV9 and TRBJ2-5, with a weak D call TRBD2 (7 bases). Trimming shortened V by 2 bases and J by 2 bases, and 22 bases separated the two germline ends. The CDR3 is 18 residues long. The V gene's germline CDR1 is SGDLS and CDR2 YYNGEE. DNA for the CDR3: TGTGCCAGCAGCGTTTCAGCAGGGGTTGCGGGGGTGCAAGAGACCCAGTACTTC. Translated, it gives CASSVSAGVAGVQETQYF. Full variable domain (rest looked up from reference TRBV9 and TRBJ2-5): DSGVTQTPKHLITATGQRVTLRCSPRSGDLSVYWYQQSLDQGLQFLIQYYNGEERAKGNILERFSAQQFPDLHSELNLSSLELGDSALYFCASSVSAGVAGVQETQYFGPGTRLLVL.

This chain uses TRBV27 with TRBJ2-6, with D maybe TRBD2 (6 bases). The ends were cut back, 0 bases at V and 2 bases at J, with 11 bases in the middle. Germline V CDR1 and CDR2: MNHEY, SMNVEV (reference sequence). The CDR3 sequence is 17 residues long. DNA for the CDR3: TGTGCCAGCAGTTTATCGCGGAGGGCAGCTGGGGCCAACGTCCTGACTTTC. It specifies CASSLSRRAAGANVLTF.

The genes are TRBV28 and TRBJ2-7; D gene uncertain. V was trimmed by 8 bases and J by 2 bases, leaving 7 bases between them. Germline CDR1 is MDHEN and CDR2 is SYDVKM. The CDR3 contains 11 residues. CDR3 nucleotide sequence: TGTGCCAGCGGCATCCCCTACGAGCAGTACTTC. Translation gives CASGIPYEQYF.

This clone was counted once. The J gene is TRBJ2-3, the V gene TRBV6-5; 7 bases agree with TRBD2. The V segment lost 5 bases and the J segment 6 bases; nucleotides outside the gene matches: 11. CDR3 length: 15 residues. The germline V gene encodes CDR1 MNHEY and CDR2 SVGAGI. The CDR3 coding sequence is TGTGCCAGCAGTAGGGAGGGCCCCCTTTGGGATACGCAGTATTTT. It specifies CASSREGPLWDTQYF.

The chain links TRBV6-5 to TRBJ1-2; 9 positions match TRBD1. V dropped 6 bases and J dropped 4; count of bases not matched to a gene: 3. CDR1 MNHEY and CDR2 SVGAGI come from the germline V gene. There are 13 residues in the CDR3. The CDR3 DNA reads as TGTGCCAGCAGGTTGGACAGGGGCTATGGCTACACCTTC. This gives the protein CASRLDRGYGYTF.

The V gene is TRBV28, the J gene TRBJ2-3; D not certain. Trimming left V 2 bases short and J 0 bases short, with 9 bases between. From germline, CDR1 is MDHEN and CDR2 SYDVKM. The CDR3 has 15 residues. CDR3 amino acids: CASSLGQKSTDTQYF. CDR3 coding DNA: TGTGCCAGCAGTTTAGGGCAGAAAAGCACAGATACGCAGTATTTT.

The chain couples TRBV6-5 to TRBJ2-5; D is perhaps TRBD1 (7 bases). The V end was cut by 0 bases, the J end by 4 bases, with 15 bases between. The CDR3 length is 16 residues. CDR1 and CDR2 (germline): MNHEY, SVGAGI. The CDR3 reads CASSYSTGAGGETQYF. The DNA for the CDR3 is TGTGCCAGCAGTTACTCTACAGGGGCCGGGGGAGAGACCCAGTACTTC.

The J gene is TRBJ1-5, the V gene TRBV19; D gene unclear. Germline V gene sequence: CDR1 LNHDA, CDR2 SQIVND (reference sequence). CDR3 length: 13 amino acids. The germline V and J ends were trimmed by 4 bases and 4 bases, with 8 bases remaining between them. DNA for the CDR3: TGTGCCAGTAGTACAGAGTTAAATCAGCCCCAGCATTTT. Translated: CASSTELNQPQHF. The whole variable domain, filled in from reference TRBV19 and TRBJ1-5, reads DGGITQSPKYLFRKEGQNVTLSCEQNLNHDAMYWYRQDPGQGLRLIYYSQIVNDFQKGDIAEGYSVSREKKESFPLTVTSAQKNPTAFYLCASSTELNQPQHFGDGTRLSIL.

The chain combines TRBV6-6 with TRBJ1-3; D may be TRBD1 (5 bases). The V end was cut by 2 bases, the J end by 0 bases, with 11 bases between. Germline V gives CDR1 MNHNY, CDR2 SVGAGI (reference sequence). The CDR3 is made up of 16 amino acids. The DNA for the CDR3 is TGTGCCAGCAGTTACCCCCAGGGTTCCTCTGGAAACACCATATATTTT. This encodes CASSYPQGSSGNTIYF.

The chain employs TRBV28 and TRBJ2-7; weak D call: TRBD1 (5 bases). The germline CDR1 and CDR2 sequences are MDHEN and SYDVKM. The CDR3 sequence is 13 residues long. The V and J ends lost 1 base and 3 bases respectively, with 7 bases between them. The chain's CDR3 is CASSLSGFYEQYF. The CDR3 bases are TGTGCCAGCAGTTTATCAGGGTTCTACGAGCAGTACTTC.

The chain has TRBV15 and TRBJ1-5; a possible D gene is TRBD1 (6 bases). The CDR3 runs 15 residues. Trimming shortened V by 0 bases and J by 5 bases, and 11 bases separated the two germline ends. Germline V gene sequence: CDR1 LNHNV, CDR2 YYDKDF (reference sequence). The CDR3 sequence is CATSRDRGWDQPQHF. The CDR3 DNA follows: TGTGCCACCAGCAGAGACAGGGGTTGGGATCAGCCCCAGCATTTT. Full variable domain (rest looked up from reference TRBV15 and TRBJ1-5): DAMVIQNPRYQVTQFGKPVTLSCSQTLNHNVMYWYQQKSSQAPKLLFHYYDKDFNNEADTPDNFQSRRPNTSFCFLDIRSPGLGDTAMYLCATSRDRGWDQPQHFGDGTRLSIL.

The rearrangement joins TRBV5-1 to TRBJ2-3; perhaps TRBD1 as D (8 bases). V shed 1 base and J shed 5 bases, with 14 bases lying between them. The CDR3 consists of 15 residues. Germline loops: CDR1 SGHRS, CDR2 YFSETQ. CDR3 in DNA: TGCGCCAGCAGCTTGAAACAGGGGGGGAGAGATACGCAGTATTTT. Protein sequence: CASSLKQGGRDTQYF.